The T cell receptor (beta chain) described here comes from a study of identical twins. TCRdb re-analysed the 5' RACE reads in MiXCR, keeping a single row per CDR3 protein. Of roughly 290,000 distinct CDR3 sequences listed, about 8% are singletons. This clonotype has a count of ten or more. Germline trimming cut 3 bases from V and 1 base from J; bases unmatched to any gene: 8. Germline V gene data show CDR1 as SQVTM and CDR2 as ANQGSEA. The CDR3 is 15 amino acids. A further study also used this sample, focusing on yellow fever vaccine responses in identical twins.

Source material: memory (CD45RO+) T cells sorted from blood. V usage is TRBV29-1 and J usage is TRBJ1-1; 7 bases are shared with TRBD1. The source is a woman aged 18-30 years in good health. Here the CDR3 reads CSVEAETGRNTEAFF. The CDR3 DNA follows: TGCAGCGTTGAGGCGGAGACAGGGCGGAACACTGAAGCTTTCTTT.